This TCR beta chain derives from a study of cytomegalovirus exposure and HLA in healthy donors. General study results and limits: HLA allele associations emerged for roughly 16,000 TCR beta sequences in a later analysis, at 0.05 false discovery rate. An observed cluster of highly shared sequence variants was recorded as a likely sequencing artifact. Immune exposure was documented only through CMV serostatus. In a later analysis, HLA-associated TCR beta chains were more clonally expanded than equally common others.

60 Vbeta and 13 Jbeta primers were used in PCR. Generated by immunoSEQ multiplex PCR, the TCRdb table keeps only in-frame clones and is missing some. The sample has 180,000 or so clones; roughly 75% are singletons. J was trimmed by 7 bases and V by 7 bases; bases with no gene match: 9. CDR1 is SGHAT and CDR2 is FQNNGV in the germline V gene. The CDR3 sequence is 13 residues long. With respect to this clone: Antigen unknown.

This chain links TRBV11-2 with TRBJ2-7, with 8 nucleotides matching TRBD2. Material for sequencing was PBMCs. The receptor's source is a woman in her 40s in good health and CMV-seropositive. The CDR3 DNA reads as TGTGCCAGCACTACAGCGGGAGCGAGAGAGCAGTACTTC. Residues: CASTTAGAREQYF.